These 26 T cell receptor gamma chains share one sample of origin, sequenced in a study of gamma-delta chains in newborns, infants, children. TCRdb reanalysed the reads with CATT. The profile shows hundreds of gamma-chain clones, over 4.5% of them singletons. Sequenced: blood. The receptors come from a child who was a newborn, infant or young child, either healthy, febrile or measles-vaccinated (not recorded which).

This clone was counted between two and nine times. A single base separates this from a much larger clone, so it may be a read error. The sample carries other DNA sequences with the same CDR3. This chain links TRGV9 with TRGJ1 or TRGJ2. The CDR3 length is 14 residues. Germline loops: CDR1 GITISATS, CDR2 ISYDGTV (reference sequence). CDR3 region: CALREDRDYYKKLF. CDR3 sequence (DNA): TGTGCCTTGCGGGAGGATAGAGATTATTATAAGAAACTCTTT.

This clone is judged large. The CDR3 DNA reads TGTGCCACCTGGGATCGGACAAAGAAACTCTTT. Translated: CATWDRTKKLF. The chain has TRGV4 and TRGJ1 or TRGJ2. CDR3 length equals 11 residues. Germline CDR1 reads EGSTGY; CDR2 reads YDSYTSSV. Trimming took 3 bases from V and 10 from J; bases not matched to a gene: 6.

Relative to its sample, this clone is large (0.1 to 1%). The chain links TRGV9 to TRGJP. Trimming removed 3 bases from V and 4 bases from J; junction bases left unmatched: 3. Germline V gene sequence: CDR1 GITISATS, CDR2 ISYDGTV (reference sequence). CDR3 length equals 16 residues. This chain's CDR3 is CALWELQELGKKIKVF. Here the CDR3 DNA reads TGTGCCTTGTGGGAGCTTCAAGAGTTGGGCAAAAAAATCAAGGTATTT.

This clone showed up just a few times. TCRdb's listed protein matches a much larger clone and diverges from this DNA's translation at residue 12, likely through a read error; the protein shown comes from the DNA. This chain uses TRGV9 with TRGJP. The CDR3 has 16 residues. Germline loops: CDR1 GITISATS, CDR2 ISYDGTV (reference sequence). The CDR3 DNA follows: TGTGCCTTGTGGGAGACGCAAGAGTTGGGCAAAAGAATCAAGGTATTT. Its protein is CALWETQELGKRIKVF.

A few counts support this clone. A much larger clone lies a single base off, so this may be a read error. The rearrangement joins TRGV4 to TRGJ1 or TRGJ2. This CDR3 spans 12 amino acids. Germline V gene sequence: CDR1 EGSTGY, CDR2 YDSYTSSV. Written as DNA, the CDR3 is TGTGCCACCTGGGATAAGACTTATAAGAGACTCTTT. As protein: CATWDKTYKRLF.

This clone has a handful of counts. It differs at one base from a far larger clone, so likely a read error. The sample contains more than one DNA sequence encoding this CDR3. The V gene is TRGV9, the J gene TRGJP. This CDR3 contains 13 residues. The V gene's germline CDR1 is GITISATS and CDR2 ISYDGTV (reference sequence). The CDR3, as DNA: TGTGCCTTGTGGGTGTTGGGCAAAAAAATCAAAGTATTT. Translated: CALWVLGKKIKVF.

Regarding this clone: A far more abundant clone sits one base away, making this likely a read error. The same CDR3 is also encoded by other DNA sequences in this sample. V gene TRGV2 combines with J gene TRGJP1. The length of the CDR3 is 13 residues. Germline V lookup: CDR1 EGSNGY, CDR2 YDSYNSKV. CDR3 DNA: TGTGCCACCTGGGATACCACTGGCTGGTTCAAGATATTT. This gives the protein CATWDTTGWFKIF.

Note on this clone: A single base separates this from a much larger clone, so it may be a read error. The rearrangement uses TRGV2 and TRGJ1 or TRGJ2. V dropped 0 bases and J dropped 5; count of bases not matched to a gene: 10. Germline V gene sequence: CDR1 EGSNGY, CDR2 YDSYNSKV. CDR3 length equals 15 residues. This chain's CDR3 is CATWDGPILHYKKLF. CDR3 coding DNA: TGTGCCACCTGGGACGGGCCCATCCTTCATTATAAGAAACTCTTT.

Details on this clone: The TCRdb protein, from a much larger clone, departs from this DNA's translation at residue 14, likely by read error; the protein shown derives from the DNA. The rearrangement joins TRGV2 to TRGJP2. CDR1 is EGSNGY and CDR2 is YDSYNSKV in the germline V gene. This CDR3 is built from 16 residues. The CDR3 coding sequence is TGTGCCACCTGGGACGGGCACGCGAGTAGTGATTGGATCGAGACGTTT. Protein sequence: CATWDGHASSDWIETF.

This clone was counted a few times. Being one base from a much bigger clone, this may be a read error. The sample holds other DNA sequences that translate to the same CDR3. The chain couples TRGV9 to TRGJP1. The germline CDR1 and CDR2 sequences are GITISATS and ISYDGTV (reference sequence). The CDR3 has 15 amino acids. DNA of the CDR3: TGTGCCTTGTGGGAGGTGTCGGGCACTGGATGGTTCAAGATATTT. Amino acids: CALWEVSGTGWFKIF.

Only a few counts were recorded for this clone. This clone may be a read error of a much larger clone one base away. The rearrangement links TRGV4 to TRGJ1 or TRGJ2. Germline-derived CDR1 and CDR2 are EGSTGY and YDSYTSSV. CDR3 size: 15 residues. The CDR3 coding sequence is TGTGCCACCTGGGATGGCCCTCCCCTTTATTATAATAAACTCTTT. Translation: CATWDGPPLYYNKLF.

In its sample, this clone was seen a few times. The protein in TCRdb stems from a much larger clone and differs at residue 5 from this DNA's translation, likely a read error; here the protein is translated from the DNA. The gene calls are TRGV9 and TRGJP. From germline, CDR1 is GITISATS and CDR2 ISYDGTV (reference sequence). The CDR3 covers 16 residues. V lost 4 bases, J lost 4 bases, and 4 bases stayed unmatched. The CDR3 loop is CALWDQQELGKKIKVF. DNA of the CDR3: TGTGCCTTGTGGGATCAACAAGAGTTGGGCAAAAAAATCAAGGTATTT.

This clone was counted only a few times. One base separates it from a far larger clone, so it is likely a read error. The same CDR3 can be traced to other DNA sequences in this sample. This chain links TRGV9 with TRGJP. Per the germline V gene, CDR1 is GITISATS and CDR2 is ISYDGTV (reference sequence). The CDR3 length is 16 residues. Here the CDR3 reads CALWEGIELGKKIKVF. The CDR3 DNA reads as TGTGCCTTGTGGGAGGGAATCGAGTTGGGAAAAAAAATCAAGGTATTT.

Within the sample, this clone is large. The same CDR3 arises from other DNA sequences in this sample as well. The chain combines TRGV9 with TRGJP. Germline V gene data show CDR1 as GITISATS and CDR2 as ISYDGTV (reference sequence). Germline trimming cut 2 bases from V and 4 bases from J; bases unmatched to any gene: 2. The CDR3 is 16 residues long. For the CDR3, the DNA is TGTGCCTTGTGGGAGGAACAAGAGTTGGGCAAAAAAATCAAGGTATTT. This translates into CALWEEQELGKKIKVF.

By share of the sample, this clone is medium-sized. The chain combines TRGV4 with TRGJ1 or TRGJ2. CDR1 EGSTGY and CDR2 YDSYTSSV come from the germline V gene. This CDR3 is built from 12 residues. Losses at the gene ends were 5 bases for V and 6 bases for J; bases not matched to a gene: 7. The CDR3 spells CATWVLFYKKLF. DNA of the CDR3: TGTGCCACCTGGGTACTTTTTTATAAGAAACTCTTT.

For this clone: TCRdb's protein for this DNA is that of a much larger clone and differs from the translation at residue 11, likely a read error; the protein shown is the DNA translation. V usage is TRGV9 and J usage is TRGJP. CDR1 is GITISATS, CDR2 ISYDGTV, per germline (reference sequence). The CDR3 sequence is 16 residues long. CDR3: CALWEVQELGRKIKVF. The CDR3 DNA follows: TGTGCCTTGTGGGAGGTGCAAGAGTTGGGCAGAAAAATCAAGGTATTT.

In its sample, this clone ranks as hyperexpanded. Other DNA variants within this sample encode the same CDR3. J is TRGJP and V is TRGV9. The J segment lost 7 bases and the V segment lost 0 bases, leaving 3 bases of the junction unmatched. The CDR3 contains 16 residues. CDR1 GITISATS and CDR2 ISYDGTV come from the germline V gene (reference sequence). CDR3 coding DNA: TGTGCCTTGTGGGAGGTGCGGGAGTTGGGCAAAAAAATCAAGGTATTT. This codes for CALWEVRELGKKIKVF.

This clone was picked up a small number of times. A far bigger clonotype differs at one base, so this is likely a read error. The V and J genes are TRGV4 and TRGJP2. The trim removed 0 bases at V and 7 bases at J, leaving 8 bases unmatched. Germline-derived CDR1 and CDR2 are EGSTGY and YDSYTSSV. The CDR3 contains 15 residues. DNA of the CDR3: TGTGCCACCTGGGATGGGCCCCGTAATGATTGGATCAAGACGTTT. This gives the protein CATWDGPRNDWIKTF.

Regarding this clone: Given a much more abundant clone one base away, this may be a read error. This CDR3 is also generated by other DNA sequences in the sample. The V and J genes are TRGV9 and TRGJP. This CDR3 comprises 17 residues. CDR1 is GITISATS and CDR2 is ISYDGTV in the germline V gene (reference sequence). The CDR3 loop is CALWEVRSELGKKIKVF. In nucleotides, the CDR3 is TGTGCCCTGTGGGAGGTGCGGTCAGAGTTGGGCAAAAAAATCAAGGTATTT.

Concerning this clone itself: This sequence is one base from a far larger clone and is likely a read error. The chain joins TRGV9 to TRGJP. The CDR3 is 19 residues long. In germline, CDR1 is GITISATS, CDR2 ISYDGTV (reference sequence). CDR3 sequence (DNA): TGTGCCTCGTGGGCAAAAAATGGTGAGGGAGAGTTGGGCAAAAAAATCAAGGTATTT. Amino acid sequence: CASWAKNGEGELGKKIKVF.

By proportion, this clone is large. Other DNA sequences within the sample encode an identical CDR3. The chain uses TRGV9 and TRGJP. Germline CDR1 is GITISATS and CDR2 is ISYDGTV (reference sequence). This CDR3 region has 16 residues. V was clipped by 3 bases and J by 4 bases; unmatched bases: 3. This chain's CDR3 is CALWEFQELGKKIKVF. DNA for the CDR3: TGTGCCTTGTGGGAGTTCCAAGAGTTGGGCAAAAAAATCAAGGTATTT.

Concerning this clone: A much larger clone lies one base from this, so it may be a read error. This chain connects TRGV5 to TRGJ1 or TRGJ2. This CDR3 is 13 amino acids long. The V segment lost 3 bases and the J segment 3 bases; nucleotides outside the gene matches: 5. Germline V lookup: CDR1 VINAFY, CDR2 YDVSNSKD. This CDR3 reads CATWDCIYYKKLF. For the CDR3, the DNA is TGTGCCACCTGGGACTGTATTTATTATAAGAAACTCTTT.

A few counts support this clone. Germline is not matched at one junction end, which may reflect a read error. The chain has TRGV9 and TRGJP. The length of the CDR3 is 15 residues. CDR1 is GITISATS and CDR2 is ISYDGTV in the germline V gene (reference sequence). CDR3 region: CALWEQDLGRKIKVF. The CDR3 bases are TGTGCCTTGTGGGAGCAAGATTTGGGCAGAAAAATCAAGGTATTT.

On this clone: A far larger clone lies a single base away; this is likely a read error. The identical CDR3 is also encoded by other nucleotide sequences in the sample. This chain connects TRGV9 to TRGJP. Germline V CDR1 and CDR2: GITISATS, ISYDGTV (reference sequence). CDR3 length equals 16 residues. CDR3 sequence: CALWEVRELGKKIKVF. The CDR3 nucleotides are TGTGCCTTGTGGGAGGTGCGGGAGTTGGGCAAAAAAATCAAAGTATTT.

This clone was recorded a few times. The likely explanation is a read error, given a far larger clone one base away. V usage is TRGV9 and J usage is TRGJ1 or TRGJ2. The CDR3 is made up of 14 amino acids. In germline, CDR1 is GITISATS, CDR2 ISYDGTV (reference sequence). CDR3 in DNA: TGTGCCTTGTGGAAGATGGTCTTTTATTATAAGAAACTATTT. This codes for CALWKMVFYYKKLF.

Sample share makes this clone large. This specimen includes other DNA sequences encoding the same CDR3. Here the CDR3 reads CATWLAYYKKLF. In DNA, the CDR3 is TGTGCCACCTGGCTTGCATATTATAAGAAACTCTTT. The chain joins TRGV5 to TRGJ1 or TRGJ2. Germline loops: CDR1 VINAFY, CDR2 YDVSNSKD. J lost 4 bases, V lost 6 bases, and 6 bases had no gene match. CDR3 length equals 12 residues.